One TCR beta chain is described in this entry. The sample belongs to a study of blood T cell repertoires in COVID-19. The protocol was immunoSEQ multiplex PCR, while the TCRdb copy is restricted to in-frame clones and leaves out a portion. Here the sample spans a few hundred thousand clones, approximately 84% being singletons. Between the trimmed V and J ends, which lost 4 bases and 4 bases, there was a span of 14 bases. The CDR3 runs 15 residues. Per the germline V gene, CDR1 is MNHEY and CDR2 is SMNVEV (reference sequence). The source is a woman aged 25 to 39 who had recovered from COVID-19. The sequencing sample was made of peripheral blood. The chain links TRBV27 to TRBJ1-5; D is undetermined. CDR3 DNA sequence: TGTGCCAGCAGTTCGGGAAACTCCGGGAATCAGCCCCAGCATTTT. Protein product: CASSSGNSGNQPQHF.